Listed below are T cell receptor beta chains from one sample, sequenced in a study of T cell responses to AZD1222 COVID-19 vaccine. Sequencing was performed with immunoSEQ multiplex PCR; in TCRdb, only in-frame clones are kept and a portion is missing. The repertoire holds about 94,000 clones, with roughly 85% as singletons. The sample was peripheral blood, taken 28 days after the second AZD1222 dose. Receptors originate from an adult who received the AZD1222 COVID-19 vaccine. Both conserved end residues are part of each CDR3. A D gene is named only where the DNA matches it firmly. Clone size, where shown, is once, few, many, or a class for clones that have expanded.

d_call: -
j_call: TRBJ1-3
v_call: TRBV5-4
clone_size: -
cdr3_aa: CASSSAGRGKNTIYF
cdr3_nt: TGTGCCAGCAGCTCAGCAGGGAGAGGAAAGAACACCATATATTTT

d_call: -
j_call: TRBJ2-3
v_call: TRBV5-1
clone_size: -
cdr3_aa: CASSKDWDTQYF
cdr3_nt: TGCGCCAGCAGTAAGGACTGGGATACGCAGTATTTT

d_call: TRBD1
j_call: TRBJ1-6
v_call: TRBV5-4
clone_size: -
cdr3_aa: CASSFSLGQGDSPLHF
cdr3_nt: TGTGCCAGCAGCTTTTCCCTAGGGCAGGGGGATTCACCCCTCCACTTT

d_call: TRBD1
j_call: TRBJ2-1
v_call: TRBV27
clone_size: -
cdr3_aa: CASSKGQGQYNEQFF
cdr3_nt: TGTGCCAGCAGTAAAGGACAGGGCCAGTACAATGAGCAGTTCTTC

d_call: -
j_call: TRBJ1-2
v_call: TRBV7-9
clone_size: -
cdr3_aa: CASSPFSSGAYDGYTF
cdr3_nt: TGTGCCAGCAGCCCTTTCTCATCGGGAGCGTATGACGGCTACACCTTC

d_call: -
j_call: TRBJ2-2
v_call: TRBV28
clone_size: -
cdr3_aa: CASSYRRALKNTGELFF
cdr3_nt: TGTGCCAGCAGTTATCGGCGCGCACTAAAGAACACCGGGGAGCTGTTTTTT

d_call: -
j_call: TRBJ1-1
v_call: TRBV19
clone_size: once
cdr3_aa: CASSILVEGYTEAFF
cdr3_nt: TGTGCCAGTAGTATTTTGGTAGAGGGGTACACTGAAGCTTTCTTT

d_call: -
j_call: TRBJ1-5
v_call: TRBV7-2
clone_size: -
cdr3_aa: CASSPPELGLRDQPQHF
cdr3_nt: TGTGCCAGCAGCCCGCCAGAACTGGGCTTGAGGGATCAGCCCCAGCATTTT

d_call: TRBD2
j_call: TRBJ2-1
v_call: TRBV6-1
clone_size: -
cdr3_aa: CASSERISGGTIGSYNEQFF
cdr3_nt: TGTGCCAGCAGTGAACGTATTAGCGGGGGGACAATAGGCTCCTACAATGAGCAGTTCTTC

d_call: -
j_call: TRBJ1-6
v_call: TRBV19
clone_size: -
cdr3_aa: CASQGGGLNSPLHF
cdr3_nt: TGTGCCAGCCAGGGAGGGGGACTCAATTCACCCCTCCACTTT

d_call: TRBD1
j_call: TRBJ1-5
v_call: TRBV11-2
clone_size: -
cdr3_aa: CASSLNPGQVNQPQHF
cdr3_nt: TGTGCCAGCAGTTTAAACCCGGGACAGGTGAATCAGCCCCAGCATTTT

d_call: -
j_call: TRBJ1-1
v_call: TRBV4-1
clone_size: -
cdr3_aa: CASSQETVMNTEAFF
cdr3_nt: TGCGCCAGCAGCCAAGAGACAGTGATGAACACTGAAGCTTTCTTT